The clone carrying this T cell receptor beta chain was seen many times. These data are taken from a study of regulatory T cells in long-lasting Graves disease. The time point here: newly diagnosed GD, antithyroid drugs for less than 3 months. Scientists built the TCR library using RNA that was extracted from PBMCs. Germline loops: CDR1 SGHAT, CDR2 FQNNGV. This CDR3 has 17 residues. The germline V and J ends were trimmed by 0 bases and 1 base, with 12 bases remaining between them. Arm-PCR of CDR3 regions with iRepertoire HTBI primers generated TCR beta libraries. TCRdb fed the multiplex PCR reads into MiXCR, producing one record per CDR3 protein. The sample holds some 410,000 distinct CDR3 sequences; about 17% are singletons and the top ten take approximately 11%. The data also belong to a second study, concerning T cells in Graves' hyperthyroidism and ophthalmopathy. That study adds: The majority of expanded thyroid clonotypes above 0.001 also appeared in blood.

This TCR derives from a woman aged 25 to 39 with Graves disease. The chain couples TRBV11-2 to TRBJ2-2, with D perhaps TRBD1 (5 bases). The sample consisted of peripheral blood mononuclear cells (PBMCs), taken at new diagnosis, from a patient treated with antithyroid drugs. The CDR3 sequence is CASSLDGWTWNTGELFF. The CDR3, as DNA: TGTGCCAGCAGCTTAGATGGTTGGACATGGAACACCGGGGAGCTGTTTTTT. The complete variable domain, with remaining parts taken from reference TRBV11-2 and TRBJ2-2, reads EAGVAQSPRYKIIEKRQSVAFWCNPISGHATLYWYQQILGQGPKLLIQFQNNGVVDDSQLPKDRFSAERLKGVDSTLKIQPAKLEDSAVYLCASSLDGWTWNTGELFFGEGSRLTVL.